This T cell receptor beta chain was retrieved from a study of blood T cell repertoires in COVID-19. As originally analysed: Using reference gene primer amplification, nucleated cell counts were estimated. Assay: immunoSEQ multiplex PCR; the TCRdb copy retains only in-frame clones and omits some. V and J calls and clone size are copied from that table; D and trimming were computed from the DNA. The profile shows about 270,000 clones, 84% of them singletons. From germline, CDR1 is MNHEY and CDR2 SVGAGI. CDR3 length: 14 residues. V dropped 0 bases and J dropped 8; count of bases not matched to a gene: 4.

The chain carries TRBV6-5 and TRBJ2-1; 7 nucleotides agree with TRBD1. The sequence was obtained from a human donor in a cohort sampled during active COVID-19. The sequenced sample consisted of peripheral blood. CDR3: CASSYSTGTDEQFF. The DNA for the CDR3 is TGTGCCAGCAGTTACTCGACAGGGACCGATGAGCAGTTCTTC.